This TCR beta chain was sequenced for a study of blood T cell repertoires in COVID-19. Original processing notes: Amplification from reference gene primers served as the basis for estimated nucleated cell counts. The repertoire was sequenced with immunoSEQ multiplex PCR; TCRdb's copy has only in-frame clones and lacks some. That table is the source of V, J and clone size, and D and trimming were worked out from the DNA. The sample includes 400,000 to 500,000 clones, roughly 90% seen only once; the top ten take 1.4%. Trimming shortened V by 0 bases and J by 7 bases, and 14 bases separated the two germline ends. The CDR3 totals 15 residues. The germline V gene encodes CDR1 SGDLS and CDR2 YYNGEE. Shortly before study entry, within 2 weeks, exposed participants had met a COVID-19 case.

The rearrangement uses TRBV9 and TRBJ1-5; possibly TRBD1 for D (6 bases). The clonotype originates from a woman aged 18-30 years who had been exposed to COVID-19. Material: PBMCs or T cells enriched from blood (not recorded which). For the CDR3, the DNA is TGTGCCAGCAGCGTAGGCGGGGGGCCGGGGCAGCCCCAGCATTTT. It translates to CASSVGGGPGQPQHF.